A selection of T cell receptor beta chains follows, all from one sample in a study of human T cells and chemical hapten exposure. TCRdb ran MiXCR on the RACE reads and lists one entry per CDR3 protein. Of more than 150,000 distinct CDR3 sequences listed, around 25% are singletons. This sample comprised whole blood, obtained in connection with sensitization to the hapten diphenylcyclopropenone (DPC). All receptors come from a middle-aged woman with alopecia areata. Some clones in this sample may be carry-over from other donors' samples. Both conserved end residues are part of each CDR3. The D gene is left open where the match is weak. The size of a clone is reported for some rows only, either as once, few or many, or as a class for expanded clones.

clone_size: -
v_call: TRBV28
d_call: -
j_call: TRBJ2-7
cdr3_aa: CASSLDMGSNYEQYF
cdr3_nt: TGTGCCAGCAGTTTAGACATGGGCTCCAACTACGAGCAGTACTTC

clone_size: few
v_call: TRBV4-1
d_call: TRBD2
j_call: TRBJ2-1
cdr3_aa: CASSQDPIGTSEFF
cdr3_nt: TGCGCCAGCAGCCAAGATCCGATCGGGACTAGTGAGTTCTTC

clone_size: few
v_call: TRBV5-1
d_call: -
j_call: TRBJ2-2
cdr3_aa: CASSLDAGELFF
cdr3_nt: TGCGCCAGCAGCTTGGATGCCGGGGAGCTGTTTTTT

clone_size: -
v_call: TRBV6-6
d_call: TRBD2
j_call: TRBJ2-3
cdr3_aa: CASRRTSGRSDTQYF
cdr3_nt: TGTGCCAGCAGACGGACTAGCGGGAGGTCCGATACGCAGTATTTT

clone_size: -
v_call: TRBV6-5
d_call: -
j_call: TRBJ2-7
cdr3_aa: CASSYSILAGLREQYF
cdr3_nt: TGTGCCAGCAGTTACTCGATTCTAGCCGGGCTCAGGGAGCAGTACTTC

clone_size: few
v_call: TRBV24-1
d_call: TRBD2
j_call: TRBJ2-1
cdr3_aa: CATSDNPSSGSGDEQFF
cdr3_nt: TGTGCCACCAGTGATAACCCGTCTAGCGGGAGTGGGGATGAGCAGTTCTTC

clone_size: -
v_call: TRBV28
d_call: TRBD2
j_call: TRBJ2-7
cdr3_aa: CASFGRGSTGGQYF
cdr3_nt: TGTGCCAGCTTCGGGCGCGGGAGTACCGGAGGGCAGTACTTC

clone_size: -
v_call: TRBV6-6
d_call: -
j_call: TRBJ1-6
cdr3_aa: CASSSADGSPLHF
cdr3_nt: TGTGCCAGCAGTTCCGCGGACGGTTCACCCCTCCACTTT

clone_size: -
v_call: TRBV5-1
d_call: -
j_call: TRBJ1-1
cdr3_aa: CASSLTPVGTEAFF
cdr3_nt: TGCGCCAGCAGCTTGACCCCCGTGGGCACTGAAGCTTTCTTT

clone_size: few
v_call: TRBV7-9
d_call: -
j_call: TRBJ2-7
cdr3_aa: CASSPPTPTYEQYF
cdr3_nt: TGTGCCAGCAGCCCACCGACCCCTACCTACGAGCAGTACTTC

clone_size: -
v_call: TRBV7-2
d_call: -
j_call: TRBJ1-1
cdr3_aa: CANSLVEGSWVVTEAFF
cdr3_nt: TGTGCCAACAGCTTAGTCGAAGGGAGTTGGGTAGTCACTGAAGCTTTCTTT

clone_size: few
v_call: TRBV7-2
d_call: TRBD1
j_call: TRBJ2-5
cdr3_aa: CASGGQGGETQYF
cdr3_nt: TGTGCCAGCGGAGGACAGGGGGGAGAGACCCAGTACTTC

clone_size: few
v_call: TRBV18
d_call: TRBD2
j_call: TRBJ2-7
cdr3_aa: CASSPAGGPFYEQYF
cdr3_nt: TGTGCCAGCTCACCAGCGGGAGGGCCTTTTTACGAGCAGTACTTC

clone_size: few
v_call: TRBV9
d_call: -
j_call: TRBJ2-7
cdr3_aa: CASSVEARGALYEQYF
cdr3_nt: TGTGCCAGCAGCGTAGAGGCCCGGGGAGCGCTCTACGAGCAGTACTTC

clone_size: -
v_call: TRBV9
d_call: -
j_call: TRBJ2-5
cdr3_aa: CASSVGSRQETQYF
cdr3_nt: TGTGCCAGCAGCGTAGGTAGCAGACAAGAGACCCAGTACTTC

clone_size: -
v_call: TRBV7-2
d_call: TRBD2
j_call: TRBJ2-3
cdr3_aa: CASSFGRLAGALDTQYF
cdr3_nt: TGTGCCAGCAGCTTTGGTCGACTAGCGGGAGCGTTAGATACGCAGTATTTT

clone_size: -
v_call: TRBV4-3
d_call: TRBD1
j_call: TRBJ2-1
cdr3_aa: CASSQVGQGGNEQFF
cdr3_nt: TGCGCCAGCAGCCAAGTCGGACAGGGAGGCAATGAGCAGTTCTTC

clone_size: few
v_call: TRBV18
d_call: TRBD2
j_call: TRBJ2-1
cdr3_aa: CASSLTPGGSVHEQFF
cdr3_nt: TGTGCCAGCTCCCTAACGCCAGGCGGGAGTGTTCATGAGCAGTTCTTC

clone_size: -
v_call: TRBV29-1
d_call: TRBD2
j_call: TRBJ2-5
cdr3_aa: CSAGRTSEISETQYF
cdr3_nt: TGCAGCGCCGGGCGGACTAGCGAGATTTCAGAGACCCAGTACTTC

clone_size: few
v_call: TRBV6-4
d_call: TRBD2
j_call: TRBJ2-1
cdr3_aa: CASSEEPSGSYNEQFF
cdr3_nt: TGTGCCAGCAGTGAAGAACCTAGCGGTTCCTACAATGAGCAGTTCTTC

clone_size: few
v_call: TRBV6-1
d_call: -
j_call: TRBJ2-3
cdr3_aa: CASNRRGTDTQYF
cdr3_nt: TGTGCCAGCAATAGGAGGGGCACAGATACGCAGTATTTT

clone_size: many
v_call: TRBV28
d_call: -
j_call: TRBJ1-1
cdr3_aa: CASSLAGQGRAAFF
cdr3_nt: TGTGCCAGCAGTTTAGCGGGACAAGGGAGGGCAGCTTTCTTT

clone_size: -
v_call: TRBV5-1
d_call: -
j_call: TRBJ2-7
cdr3_aa: CASSLEAGFGYEQYF
cdr3_nt: TGCGCCAGCAGCTTGGAGGCAGGGTTCGGATACGAGCAGTACTTC

clone_size: many
v_call: TRBV6-2/TRBV6-3
d_call: -
j_call: TRBJ2-1
cdr3_aa: CASSYTIQGEQFF
cdr3_nt: TGTGCCAGCAGTTACACGATACAAGGGGAGCAGTTCTTC

clone_size: -
v_call: TRBV10-3
d_call: TRBD2
j_call: TRBJ2-1
cdr3_aa: CAISVRASGYNEQFF
cdr3_nt: TGTGCCATCAGTGTCAGGGCTAGCGGATACAATGAGCAGTTCTTC

clone_size: few
v_call: TRBV7-2
d_call: TRBD2
j_call: TRBJ2-7
cdr3_aa: CASSARLAGAHEQYF
cdr3_nt: TGTGCCAGCAGCGCGCGACTAGCGGGAGCCCACGAGCAGTACTTC

clone_size: -
v_call: TRBV12-3/TRBV12-4
d_call: TRBD1
j_call: TRBJ1-1
cdr3_aa: CASSSDRGLSAFF
cdr3_nt: TGTGCCAGCAGTTCTGACAGGGGGCTGTCCGCTTTCTTT

clone_size: -
v_call: TRBV7-2
d_call: -
j_call: TRBJ2-2
cdr3_aa: CASSLLVSAAGELFF
cdr3_nt: TGTGCCAGCAGCTTATTGGTGTCGGCGGCCGGGGAGCTGTTTTTT

clone_size: -
v_call: TRBV6-2/TRBV6-3
d_call: -
j_call: TRBJ2-5
cdr3_aa: CASMRGQETQYF
cdr3_nt: TGTGCCAGCATGAGGGGTCAAGAGACCCAGTACTTC

clone_size: many
v_call: TRBV3-1
d_call: -
j_call: TRBJ1-2
cdr3_aa: CASSLGGPYGYTF
cdr3_nt: TGTGCCAGCAGCCTTGGCGGACCTTATGGCTACACCTTC

clone_size: -
v_call: TRBV6-5
d_call: -
j_call: TRBJ2-7
cdr3_aa: CASKSTVSYEQYF
cdr3_nt: TGTGCCAGCAAATCAACAGTTTCCTACGAGCAGTACTTC

clone_size: few
v_call: TRBV20-1
d_call: TRBD2
j_call: TRBJ2-3
cdr3_aa: CSASRWAGGPADTQYF
cdr3_nt: TGCAGTGCTAGTCGATGGGCGGGAGGGCCCGCAGATACGCAGTATTTT

clone_size: -
v_call: TRBV11-2
d_call: TRBD2
j_call: TRBJ2-7
cdr3_aa: CASSPFPGGEQYF
cdr3_nt: TGTGCCAGCAGCCCATTCCCGGGGGGCGAGCAGTACTTC

clone_size: many
v_call: TRBV29-1
d_call: -
j_call: TRBJ2-5
cdr3_aa: CSVGRGETQYF
cdr3_nt: TGCAGCGTGGGGAGGGGGGAGACCCAGTACTTC

clone_size: few
v_call: TRBV15
d_call: TRBD1
j_call: TRBJ1-1
cdr3_aa: CATSRNRGGTEAFF
cdr3_nt: TGTGCCACCAGCAGAAACAGGGGAGGCACTGAAGCTTTCTTT

clone_size: -
v_call: TRBV29-1
d_call: -
j_call: TRBJ1-2
cdr3_aa: CSVEDPSGQNYGYTF
cdr3_nt: TGCAGCGTTGAAGACCCATCAGGTCAGAACTATGGCTACACCTTC

clone_size: -
v_call: TRBV28
d_call: -
j_call: TRBJ2-7
cdr3_aa: CASSLEGPEIKYF
cdr3_nt: TGTGCCAGCAGTTTGGAGGGACCCGAGATTAAGTACTTC

clone_size: -
v_call: TRBV7-2
d_call: TRBD1
j_call: TRBJ2-2
cdr3_aa: CASSSDRVNTGELFF
cdr3_nt: TGTGCCAGCAGCTCGGACAGGGTGAACACCGGGGAGCTGTTTTTT

clone_size: -
v_call: TRBV3-1
d_call: -
j_call: TRBJ2-3
cdr3_aa: CTSSQDGGVGTDTQYF
cdr3_nt: TGTACCAGCAGCCAAGATGGGGGAGTGGGCACAGATACGCAGTATTTT

clone_size: -
v_call: TRBV6-2/TRBV6-3
d_call: -
j_call: TRBJ2-1
cdr3_aa: CASGYNEQFF
cdr3_nt: TGTGCCAGCGGATACAATGAGCAGTTCTTC

clone_size: -
v_call: TRBV11-1
d_call: -
j_call: TRBJ2-5
cdr3_aa: CASSSRGDRRSETQYF
cdr3_nt: TGTGCCAGCAGCTCCCGGGGTGATCGGAGAAGTGAGACCCAGTACTTC

clone_size: -
v_call: TRBV12-3/TRBV12-4
d_call: -
j_call: TRBJ1-2
cdr3_aa: CASSSGTLADGYTF
cdr3_nt: TGTGCCAGCAGCTCGGGCACCCTGGCCGACGGCTACACCTTC

clone_size: -
v_call: TRBV7-2
d_call: -
j_call: TRBJ2-7
cdr3_aa: CASSLARAYEQYF
cdr3_nt: TGTGCCAGCAGCTTAGCCAGAGCCTACGAGCAGTACTTC

clone_size: -
v_call: TRBV20-1
d_call: -
j_call: TRBJ1-1
cdr3_aa: CSARTGTHTEAFF
cdr3_nt: TGCAGTGCACGAACAGGGACTCACACTGAAGCTTTCTTT

clone_size: few
v_call: TRBV20-1
d_call: -
j_call: TRBJ2-7
cdr3_aa: CSAPDGPYEQYF
cdr3_nt: TGCAGTGCCCCAGATGGACCCTACGAGCAGTACTTC

clone_size: -
v_call: TRBV10-3
d_call: -
j_call: TRBJ1-1
cdr3_aa: CAISESQGGTEAFF
cdr3_nt: TGTGCCATCAGTGAGTCGCAGGGAGGTACTGAAGCTTTCTTT

clone_size: few
v_call: TRBV18
d_call: -
j_call: TRBJ1-3
cdr3_aa: CASSPRGASGNTIYF
cdr3_nt: TGTGCCAGCTCACCACGGGGTGCGTCTGGAAACACCATATATTTT

clone_size: -
v_call: TRBV30
d_call: -
j_call: TRBJ2-2
cdr3_aa: CAWSTRSNTGELFF
cdr3_nt: TGTGCCTGGAGTACTCGCTCGAACACCGGGGAGCTGTTTTTT

clone_size: few
v_call: TRBV6-2/TRBV6-3
d_call: -
j_call: TRBJ2-1
cdr3_aa: CASSYVAEFPKQFF
cdr3_nt: TGTGCCAGCAGTTACGTAGCGGAGTTCCCGAAGCAGTTCTTC

clone_size: many
v_call: TRBV7-9
d_call: -
j_call: TRBJ2-7
cdr3_aa: CASSASSYEQYF
cdr3_nt: TGTGCCAGCAGCGCTAGCTCCTACGAGCAGTACTTC

clone_size: few
v_call: TRBV20-1
d_call: -
j_call: TRBJ1-5
cdr3_aa: CSASSVGVSNQPQHF
cdr3_nt: TGCAGTGCTTCCTCGGTGGGAGTGAGCAATCAGCCCCAGCATTTT

clone_size: -
v_call: TRBV11-2
d_call: -
j_call: TRBJ1-1
cdr3_aa: CASSLQQHTEAFF
cdr3_nt: TGTGCCAGCAGCCTACAACAGCACACTGAAGCTTTCTTT

clone_size: many
v_call: TRBV6-5
d_call: -
j_call: TRBJ2-3
cdr3_aa: CASSYSASTDTQYF
cdr3_nt: TGTGCCAGCAGTTACTCGGCGAGCACAGATACGCAGTATTTT

clone_size: -
v_call: TRBV5-1
d_call: TRBD2
j_call: TRBJ2-1
cdr3_aa: CASSLVVSSGLNEQFF
cdr3_nt: TGCGCCAGCAGCTTGGTTGTGTCTAGCGGACTCAATGAGCAGTTCTTC

clone_size: few
v_call: TRBV7-8
d_call: -
j_call: TRBJ2-7
cdr3_aa: CASSERWISYEQYF
cdr3_nt: TGTGCCAGCTCCGAGCGGTGGATTTCCTACGAGCAGTACTTC